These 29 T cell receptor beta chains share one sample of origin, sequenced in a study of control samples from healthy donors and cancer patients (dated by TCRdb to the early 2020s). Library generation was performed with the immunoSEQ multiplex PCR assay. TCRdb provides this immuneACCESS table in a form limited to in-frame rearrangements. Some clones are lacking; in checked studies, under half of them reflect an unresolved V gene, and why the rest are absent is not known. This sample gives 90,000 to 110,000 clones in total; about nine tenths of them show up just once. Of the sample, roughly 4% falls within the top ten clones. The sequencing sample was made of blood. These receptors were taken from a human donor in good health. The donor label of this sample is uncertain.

The CDR3 spells CASSVTGSYNEQFF. CDR3 nucleotides: TGTGCCAGCAGCGTTACAGGGTCCTACAATGAGCAGTTCTTC. This rearrangement joins TRBV9 to TRBJ2-1; perhaps TRBD1 as D (6 bases). The CDR3 sequence is 14 residues long. Germline V CDR1 and CDR2: SGDLS, YYNGEE. V lost 2 bases and J lost 1, with 7 bases in between. The variable domain in full, with the rest retrieved from reference TRBV9 and TRBJ2-1, is DSGVTQTPKHLITATGQRVTLRCSPRSGDLSVYWYQQSLDQGLQFLIQYYNGEERAKGNILERFSAQQFPDLHSELNLSSLELGDSALYFCASSVTGSYNEQFFGPGTRLTVL.

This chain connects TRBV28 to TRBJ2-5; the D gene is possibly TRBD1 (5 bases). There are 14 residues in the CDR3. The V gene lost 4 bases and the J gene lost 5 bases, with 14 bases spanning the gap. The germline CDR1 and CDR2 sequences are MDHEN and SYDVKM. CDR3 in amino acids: CASSSTGYGETQYF. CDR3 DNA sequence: TGTGCCAGCAGTTCAACAGGATATGGCGAGACCCAGTACTTC.

CDR3 sequence: CATSDPSGQPNGATNEKLFF. In DNA form, the CDR3 reads TGTGCCACCAGTGACCCCTCGGGACAGCCCAATGGAGCAACTAATGAAAAACTGTTTTTT. The V and J genes are TRBV24-1 and TRBJ1-4; 7 nucleotides align to TRBD1. V shed 4 bases and J 0 bases; nucleotides not matched to a gene: 16. Looked up from germline, CDR1 is KGHDR and CDR2 is SFDVKD. There are 20 residues in the CDR3.

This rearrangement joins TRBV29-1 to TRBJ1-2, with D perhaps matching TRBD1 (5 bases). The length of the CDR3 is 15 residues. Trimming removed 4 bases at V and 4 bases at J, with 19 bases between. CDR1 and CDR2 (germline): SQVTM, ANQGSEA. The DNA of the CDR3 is TGCAGCGTTGGGGAGGGGAGGGGCACCTCCTATGGCTACACCTTC. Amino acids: CSVGEGRGTSYGYTF.

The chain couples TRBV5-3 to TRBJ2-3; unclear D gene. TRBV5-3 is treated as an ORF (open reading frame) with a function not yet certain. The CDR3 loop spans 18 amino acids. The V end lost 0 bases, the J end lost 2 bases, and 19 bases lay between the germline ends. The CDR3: CARSLDFTWHRLTDTQYF. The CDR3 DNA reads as TGTGCCAGAAGCTTGGATTTTACTTGGCACCGCCTCACAGATACGCAGTATTTT.

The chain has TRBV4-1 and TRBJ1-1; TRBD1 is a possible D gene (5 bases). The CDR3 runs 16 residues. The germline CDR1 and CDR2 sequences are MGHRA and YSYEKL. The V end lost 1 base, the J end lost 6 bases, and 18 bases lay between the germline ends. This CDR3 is CASSQAGHLLRSEAFF. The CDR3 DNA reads TGCGCCAGCAGCCAAGCAGGACACCTCCTGAGGTCTGAAGCTTTCTTT.

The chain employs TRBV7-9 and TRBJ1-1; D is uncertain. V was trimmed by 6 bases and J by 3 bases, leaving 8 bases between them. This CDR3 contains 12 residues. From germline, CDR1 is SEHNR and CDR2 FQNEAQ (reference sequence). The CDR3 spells CASSGSYTEAFF. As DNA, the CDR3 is TGTGCCAGCAGTGGGTCCTACACTGAAGCTTTCTTT.

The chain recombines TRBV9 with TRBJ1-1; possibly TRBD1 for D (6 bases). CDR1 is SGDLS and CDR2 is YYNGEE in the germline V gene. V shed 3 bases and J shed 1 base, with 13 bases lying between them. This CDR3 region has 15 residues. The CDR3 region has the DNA TGTGCCAGCAGCGAGGAGACAGGAGAGAACACTGAAGCTTTCTTT. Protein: CASSEETGENTEAFF.

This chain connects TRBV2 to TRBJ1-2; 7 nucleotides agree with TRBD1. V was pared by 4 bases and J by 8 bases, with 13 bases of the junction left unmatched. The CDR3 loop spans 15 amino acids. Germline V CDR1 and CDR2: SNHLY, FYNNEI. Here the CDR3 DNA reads TGTGCCAGCAGTGCCTCAGGGGGAGTGGGAGAGGGCTACACCTTC. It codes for CASSASGGVGEGYTF.

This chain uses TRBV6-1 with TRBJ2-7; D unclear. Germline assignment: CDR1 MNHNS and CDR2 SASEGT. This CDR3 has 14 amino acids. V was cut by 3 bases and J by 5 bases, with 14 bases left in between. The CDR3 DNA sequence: TGTGCCAGCAGTGAGGGGATCCTCTTTAACGAGCAGTACTTC. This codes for CASSEGILFNEQYF.

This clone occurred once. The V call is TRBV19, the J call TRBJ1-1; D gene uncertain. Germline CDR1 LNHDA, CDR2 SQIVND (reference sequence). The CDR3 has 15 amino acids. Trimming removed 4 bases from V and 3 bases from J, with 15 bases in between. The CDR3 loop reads CASSTSADRYTEAFF. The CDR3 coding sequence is TGTGCCAGTAGTACCTCCGCGGACCGATACACTGAAGCTTTCTTT.

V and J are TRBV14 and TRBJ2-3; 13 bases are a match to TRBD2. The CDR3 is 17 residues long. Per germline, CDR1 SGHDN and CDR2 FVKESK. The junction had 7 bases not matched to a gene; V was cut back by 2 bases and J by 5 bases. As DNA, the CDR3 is TGTGCCAGCAGCCAACCTGGACTAGCGGGGGTACGAGATACGCAGTATTTT. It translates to CASSQPGLAGVRDTQYF.

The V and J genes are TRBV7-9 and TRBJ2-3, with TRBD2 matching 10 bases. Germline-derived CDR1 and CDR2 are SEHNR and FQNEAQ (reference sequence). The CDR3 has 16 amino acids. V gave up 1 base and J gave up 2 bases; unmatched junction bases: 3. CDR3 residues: CASSLGSGGLTDTQYF. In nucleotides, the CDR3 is TGTGCCAGCAGCTTAGGTAGCGGGGGGCTCACAGATACGCAGTATTTT.

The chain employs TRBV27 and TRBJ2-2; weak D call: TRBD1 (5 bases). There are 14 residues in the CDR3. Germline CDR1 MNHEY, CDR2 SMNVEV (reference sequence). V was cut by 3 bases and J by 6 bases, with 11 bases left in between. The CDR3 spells CASSLRRGPGELFF. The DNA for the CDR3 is TGTGCCAGCAGTTTGCGTAGGGGTCCCGGGGAGCTGTTTTTT.

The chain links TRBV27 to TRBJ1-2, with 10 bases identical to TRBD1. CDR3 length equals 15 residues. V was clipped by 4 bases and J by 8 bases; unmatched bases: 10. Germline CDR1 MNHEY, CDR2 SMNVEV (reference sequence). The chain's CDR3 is CASSSMGGDRGGYTF. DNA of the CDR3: TGTGCCAGCAGTTCCATGGGGGGGGACAGGGGAGGCTACACCTTC.

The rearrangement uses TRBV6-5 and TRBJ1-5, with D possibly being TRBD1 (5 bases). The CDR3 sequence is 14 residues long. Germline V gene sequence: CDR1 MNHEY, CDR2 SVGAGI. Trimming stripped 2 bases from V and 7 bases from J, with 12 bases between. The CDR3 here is CASSYQGRGQPQHF. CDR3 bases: TGTGCCAGCAGTTACCAAGGGAGGGGACAGCCCCAGCATTTT.

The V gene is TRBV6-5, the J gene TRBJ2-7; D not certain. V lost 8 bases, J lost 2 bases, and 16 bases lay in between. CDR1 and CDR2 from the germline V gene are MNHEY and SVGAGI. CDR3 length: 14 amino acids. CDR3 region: CASFGSDTPYEQYF. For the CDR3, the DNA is TGTGCCAGCTTCGGTTCCGACACTCCCTACGAGCAGTACTTC.

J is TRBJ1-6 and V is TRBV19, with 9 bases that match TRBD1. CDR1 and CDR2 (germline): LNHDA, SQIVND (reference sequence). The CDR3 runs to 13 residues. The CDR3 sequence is CASCGTGNSPLHF. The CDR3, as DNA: TGTGCGTCGTGCGGGACAGGGAATTCACCCCTCCACTTT. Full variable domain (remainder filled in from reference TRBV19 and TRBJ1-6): DGGITQSPKYLFRKEGQNVTLSCEQNLNHDAMYWYRQDPGQGLRLIYYSQIVNDFQKGDIAEGYSVSREKKESFPLTVTSAQKNPTAFYLCASCGTGNSPLHFGNGTRLTVT.

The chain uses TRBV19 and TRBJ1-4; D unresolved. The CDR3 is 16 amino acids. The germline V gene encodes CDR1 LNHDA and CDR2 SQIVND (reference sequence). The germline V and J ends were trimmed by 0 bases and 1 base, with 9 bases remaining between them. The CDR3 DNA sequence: TGTGCCAGTAGTATAGATCGGGCGGGAACTAATGAAAAACTGTTTTTT. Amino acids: CASSIDRAGTNEKLFF.

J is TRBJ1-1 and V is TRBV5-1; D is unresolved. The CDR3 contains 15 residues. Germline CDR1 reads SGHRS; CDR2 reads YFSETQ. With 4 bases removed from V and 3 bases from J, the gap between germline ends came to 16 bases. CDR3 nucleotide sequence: TGCGCCAGCAGCCCCCCGGGAGGGTCCTACACTGAAGCTTTCTTT. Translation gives CASSPPGGSYTEAFF.

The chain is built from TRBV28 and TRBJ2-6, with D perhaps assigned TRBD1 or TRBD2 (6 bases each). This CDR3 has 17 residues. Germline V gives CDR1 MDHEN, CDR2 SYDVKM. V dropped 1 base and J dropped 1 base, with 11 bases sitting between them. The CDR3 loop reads CASSLYRGQSGANVLTF. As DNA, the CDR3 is TGTGCCAGCAGTTTATATCGGGGGCAGTCTGGGGCCAACGTCCTGACTTTC.

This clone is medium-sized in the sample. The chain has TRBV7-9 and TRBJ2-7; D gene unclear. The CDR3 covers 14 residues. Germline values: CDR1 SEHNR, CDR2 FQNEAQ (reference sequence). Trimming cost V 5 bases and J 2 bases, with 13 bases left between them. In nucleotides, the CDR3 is TGTGCCAGCAGCCCCATTGGGTATGCCTACGAGCAGTACTTC. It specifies CASSPIGYAYEQYF. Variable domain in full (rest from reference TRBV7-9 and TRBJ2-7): DTGVSQNPRHKITKRGQNVTFRCDPISEHNRLYWYRQTLGQGPEFLTYFQNEAQLEKSRLLSDRFSAERPKGSFSTLEIQRTEQGDSAMYLCASSPIGYAYEQYFGPGTRLTVT.

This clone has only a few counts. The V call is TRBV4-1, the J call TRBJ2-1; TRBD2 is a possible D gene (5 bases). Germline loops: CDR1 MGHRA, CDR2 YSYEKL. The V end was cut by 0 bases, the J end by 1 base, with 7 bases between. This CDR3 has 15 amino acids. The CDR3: CASSQDSGSYNEQFF. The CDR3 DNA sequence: TGCGCCAGCAGCCAAGACTCGGGATCCTACAATGAGCAGTTCTTC.

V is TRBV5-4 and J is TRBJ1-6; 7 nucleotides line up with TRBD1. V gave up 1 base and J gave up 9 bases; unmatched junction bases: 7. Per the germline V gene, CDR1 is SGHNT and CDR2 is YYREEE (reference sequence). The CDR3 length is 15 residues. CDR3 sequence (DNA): TGTGCCAGCAGCTTGAACAGGGGATTAGGTTCACCCCTCCACTTT. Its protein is CASSLNRGLGSPLHF.

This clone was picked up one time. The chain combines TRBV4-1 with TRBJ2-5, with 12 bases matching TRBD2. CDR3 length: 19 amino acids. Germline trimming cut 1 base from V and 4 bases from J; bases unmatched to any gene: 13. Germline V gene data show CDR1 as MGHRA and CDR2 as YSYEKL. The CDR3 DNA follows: TGCGCCAGCAGCCAAGTGGGGCTAGCGGGGGGGGTTAGTTTAGAGACCCAGTACTTC. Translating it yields CASSQVGLAGGVSLETQYF.

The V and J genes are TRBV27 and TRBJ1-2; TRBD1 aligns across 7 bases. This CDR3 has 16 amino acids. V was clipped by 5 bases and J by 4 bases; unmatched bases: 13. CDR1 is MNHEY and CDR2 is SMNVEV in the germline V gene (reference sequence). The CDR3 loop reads CASSTTGVLPFYGYTF. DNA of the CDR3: TGTGCCAGCAGTACAACAGGGGTGCTGCCTTTCTATGGCTACACCTTC.

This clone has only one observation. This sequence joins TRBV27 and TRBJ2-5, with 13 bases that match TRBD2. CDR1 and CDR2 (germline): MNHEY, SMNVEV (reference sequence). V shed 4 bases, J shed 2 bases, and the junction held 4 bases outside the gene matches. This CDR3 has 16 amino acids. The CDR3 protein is CASSSPGLAGQETQYF. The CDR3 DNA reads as TGTGCCAGCAGTTCCCCGGGACTAGCGGGGCAAGAGACCCAGTACTTC.

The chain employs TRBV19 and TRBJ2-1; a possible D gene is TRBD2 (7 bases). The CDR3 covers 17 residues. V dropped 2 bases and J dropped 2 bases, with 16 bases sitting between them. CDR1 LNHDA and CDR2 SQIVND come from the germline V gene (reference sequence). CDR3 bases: TGTGCCAGTAGTATAACTGGATTCGGGGGGCCCTACAATGAGCAGTTCTTC. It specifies CASSITGFGGPYNEQFF. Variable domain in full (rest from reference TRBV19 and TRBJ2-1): DGGITQSPKYLFRKEGQNVTLSCEQNLNHDAMYWYRQDPGQGLRLIYYSQIVNDFQKGDIAEGYSVSREKKESFPLTVTSAQKNPTAFYLCASSITGFGGPYNEQFFGPGTRLTVL.

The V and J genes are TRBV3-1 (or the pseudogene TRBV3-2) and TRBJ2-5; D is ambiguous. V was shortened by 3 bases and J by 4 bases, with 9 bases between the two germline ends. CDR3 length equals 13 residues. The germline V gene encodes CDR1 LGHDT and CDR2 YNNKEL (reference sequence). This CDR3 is CASSQRLLETQYF. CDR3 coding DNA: TGTGCCAGCAGCCAGCGCTTGTTAGAGACCCAGTACTTC.